The 10 T cell receptor beta chains below all came from one sample that was sequenced in a study of CD4 T cells in relation to SARS-CoV-2 and coronaviruses. Some clones are missing from TCRdb's copy, which holds only in-frame ones; the method was immunoSEQ multiplex PCR. Among 9,500 to 15,000 clones listed, 69% were seen once. Their target antigens are unknown. CD4+ T cells from unexposed donors were obtained before the COVID-19 pandemic (2011-2018). CD4+ T cells were isolated from the cells after more than 8 days of culture. Source material: CD4+ T cells from PBMCs, cultured in vitro. These receptors originate from a human donor in good health.

This chain connects TRBV24-1 to TRBJ2-1, with 14 nucleotides matching TRBD2. The CDR3 contains 15 residues. CDR1 is KGHDR and CDR2 is SFDVKD in the germline V gene. V lost 8 bases and J lost 9; bases outside the gene matches: 8. For the CDR3, the DNA is TGTGCCACCACTCGAGGGACTAGCGGGAGCGCTGAGCAGTTCTTC. It codes for CATTRGTSGSAEQFF.

V is TRBV7-9 and J is TRBJ1-3; TRBD1 matches 11 bases. Germline V gives CDR1 SEHNR, CDR2 FQNEAQ (reference sequence). The CDR3 extends over 19 amino acids. The V gene end was trimmed by 5 bases and the J gene end by 2 bases; junction bases not matched to a gene: 14. The CDR3 DNA sequence: TGTGCCAGCAGCGGAGGGGACAGGGGGAAGGTATACGCTGGAAACACCATATATTTT. Its translation is CASSGGDRGKVYAGNTIYF.

This clone has a handful of counts. The chain recombines TRBV28 with TRBJ1-2; D might be TRBD1 (5 bases). The CDR3 length is 13 residues. Per germline, CDR1 MDHEN and CDR2 SYDVKM. The V end lost 6 bases, the J end lost 7 bases, and 15 bases lay between the germline ends. CDR3 in DNA: TGTGCCAGCAGAAGGGGTTTAGTAGGTGGCTACACCTTC. It specifies CASRRGLVGGYTF.

The gene calls are TRBV5-1 and TRBJ2-3; 11 bases map to TRBD2. The CDR3 spans 16 residues. Germline CDR1 SGHRS, CDR2 YFSETQ. Germline trimming cut 2 bases from V and 2 bases from J; bases unmatched to any gene: 4. The CDR3 DNA is TGCGCCAGCAGCTTTTTGACTAGCGGGACCACAGATACGCAGTATTTT. This encodes CASSFLTSGTTDTQYF.

This clone has just a few counts. The chain links TRBV11-2 to TRBJ2-3; TRBD2 matches 11 bases. CDR3 length: 16 amino acids. Per the germline V gene, CDR1 is SGHAT and CDR2 is FQNNGV. With 1 base clipped from V and 5 bases from J, the junction kept 5 bases outside the gene matches. The CDR3, as DNA: TGTGCCAGCAGCTTAGTAGCGGGAGGGCCTGGAGATACGCAGTATTTT. It codes for CASSLVAGGPGDTQYF.

The chain carries TRBV5-8 and TRBJ1-2; a weak D match, TRBD1 (5 bases). This CDR3 comprises 16 residues. Germline lookup yields CDR1 SGHTS and CDR2 YDEGEE. The V end lost 4 bases, the J end lost 4 bases, and 20 bases lay between the germline ends. CDR3 sequence: CASSAGDREGSYGYTF. In nucleotides, the CDR3 is TGTGCCAGCAGCGCCGGGGACCGCGAAGGCAGCTATGGCTACACCTTC.

In this sample, this clone turned up once. CDR3 loop: CASSEGQGGQPQHF. Here the CDR3 DNA reads TGTGCCAGCAGTGAAGGACAGGGAGGGCAGCCCCAGCATTTT. The rearrangement uses TRBV25-1 and TRBJ1-5; 8 positions agree with TRBD1. The CDR3 consists of 14 residues. The germline CDR1 and CDR2 sequences are MGHDK and SYGVNS. The V segment lost 2 bases and the J segment 7 bases; nucleotides outside the gene matches: 4.

V is TRBV6-2 or TRBV6-3 and J is TRBJ2-1, with 9 bases aligning to TRBD1. J was trimmed by 4 bases and V by 0 bases; bases with no gene match: 16. The CDR3 runs 20 residues. CDR1 is MNHEY, CDR2 SVGEGT, per germline. In nucleotides, the CDR3 is TGTGCCAGCAGTTACTCGATGTTATCTTCCGGGACAGGGTATTACAATGAGCAGTTCTTC. Translation gives CASSYSMLSSGTGYYNEQFF.

Details on this clone: One junction end disagrees with the germline gene, perhaps due to a read error. V usage is TRBV7-9 and J usage is TRBJ1-1; D remains unclear. Germline V lookup: CDR1 SEHNR, CDR2 FQNEAQ (reference sequence). The CDR3 has 13 amino acids. CDR3 region: CASSSGVNTEAFF. CDR3 nucleotides: TGTGCCAGTAGCTCTGGGGTGAACACTGAAGCTTTCTTT.

The chain recombines TRBV18 with TRBJ2-7, with a tentative D call TRBD2 (7 bases). Trimming left V 1 base short and J 5 bases short, with 18 bases between. CDR3 size: 16 residues. The V gene's germline CDR1 is KGHSH and CDR2 LQKENI. For the CDR3, the DNA is TGTGCCAGCTCACCACGTGTAGCGGAGGGGGGGAACGAGCAGTACTTC. It yields the protein CASSPRVAEGGNEQYF.